The entry below gives a single T cell receptor (beta chain) sequence along with its context. These data originate in a study of blood T cells in healthy people across ages. Sample-barcoded 5' priming and a J-beta primer mix drove a second PCR of roughly 6 to 12 cycles. TCRdb re-derived calls from the 5' RACE reads in MiXCR, one entry per CDR3 protein. The data show 750,000 to 950,000 distinct CDR3 sequences, about 29% seen once. Trimming took off 6 bases at V and 4 bases at J, with 15 bases between the two ends. This CDR3 has 14 amino acids. CDR1 is MDHEN, CDR2 SYDVKM, per germline. These records were also assigned to another study, of T cells of mothers and their children.

This clonotype originated in a woman aged 35 to 49 in good health. Input material: blood. The rearrangement links TRBV28 to TRBJ1-2, with a possible D match to TRBD1 (5 bases). CDR3 in amino acids: CASRFNRGSYGYTF. The CDR3 DNA sequence: TGTGCCAGCAGATTCAACCGGGGGTCCTATGGCTACACCTTC.